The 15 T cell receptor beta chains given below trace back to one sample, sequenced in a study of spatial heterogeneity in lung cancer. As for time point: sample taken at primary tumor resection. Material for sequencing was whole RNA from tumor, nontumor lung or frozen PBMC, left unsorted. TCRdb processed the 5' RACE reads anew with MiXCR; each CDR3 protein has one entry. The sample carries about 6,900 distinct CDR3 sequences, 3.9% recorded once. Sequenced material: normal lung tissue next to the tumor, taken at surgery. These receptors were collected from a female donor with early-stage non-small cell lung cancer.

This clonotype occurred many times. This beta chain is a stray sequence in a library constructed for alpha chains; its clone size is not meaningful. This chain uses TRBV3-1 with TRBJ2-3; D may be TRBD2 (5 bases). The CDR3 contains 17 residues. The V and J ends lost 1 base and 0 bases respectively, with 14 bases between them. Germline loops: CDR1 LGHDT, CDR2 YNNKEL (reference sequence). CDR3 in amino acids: CASSQVHGGSSTDTQYF. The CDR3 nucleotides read TGTGCCAGCAGCCAAGTACACGGCGGGTCTAGCACAGATACGCAGTATTTT.

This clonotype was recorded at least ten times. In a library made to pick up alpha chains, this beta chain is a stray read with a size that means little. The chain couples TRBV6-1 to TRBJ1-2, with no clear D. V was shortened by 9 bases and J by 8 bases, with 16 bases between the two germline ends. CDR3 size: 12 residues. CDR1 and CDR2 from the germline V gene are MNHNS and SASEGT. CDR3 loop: CASRDPSRGYTF. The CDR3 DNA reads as TGTGCCAGTCGCGACCCGTCCCGCGGCTACACCTTC.

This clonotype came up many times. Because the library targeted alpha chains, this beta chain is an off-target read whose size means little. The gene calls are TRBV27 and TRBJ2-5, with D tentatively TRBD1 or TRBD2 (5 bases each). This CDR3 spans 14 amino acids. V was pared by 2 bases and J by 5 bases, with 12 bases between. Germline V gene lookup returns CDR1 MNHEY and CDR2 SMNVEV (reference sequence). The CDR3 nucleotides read TGTGCCAGCAGTTTAGGGGGATCGGGGGAGACCCAGTACTTC. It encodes CASSLGGSGETQYF.

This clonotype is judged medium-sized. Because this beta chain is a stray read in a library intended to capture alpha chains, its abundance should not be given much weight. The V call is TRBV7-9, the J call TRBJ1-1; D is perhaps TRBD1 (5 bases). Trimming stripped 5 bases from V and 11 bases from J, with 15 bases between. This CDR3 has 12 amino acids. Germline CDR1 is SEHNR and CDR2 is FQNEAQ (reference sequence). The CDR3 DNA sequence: TGTGCCAGCAGCCTCCCATTGGGGGAGGCTTTCTTT. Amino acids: CASSLPLGEAFF.

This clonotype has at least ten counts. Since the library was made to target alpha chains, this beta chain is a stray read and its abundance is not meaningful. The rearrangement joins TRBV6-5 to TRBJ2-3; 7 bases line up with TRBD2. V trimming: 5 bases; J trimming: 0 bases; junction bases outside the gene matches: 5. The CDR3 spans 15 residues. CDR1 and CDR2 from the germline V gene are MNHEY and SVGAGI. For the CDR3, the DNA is TGTGCCAGCAGTCCGCTAGCGGCTAGCACAGATACGCAGTATTTT. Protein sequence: CASSPLAASTDTQYF.

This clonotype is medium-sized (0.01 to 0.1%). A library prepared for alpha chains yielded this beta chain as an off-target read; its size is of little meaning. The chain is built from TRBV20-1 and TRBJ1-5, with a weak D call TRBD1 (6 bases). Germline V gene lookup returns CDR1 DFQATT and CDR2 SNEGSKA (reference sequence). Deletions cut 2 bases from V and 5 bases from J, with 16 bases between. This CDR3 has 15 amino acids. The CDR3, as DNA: TGCAGTGCTAGAAACGTCGGGGGGCGCGATCAGCCCCAGCATTTT. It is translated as CSARNVGGRDQPQHF.

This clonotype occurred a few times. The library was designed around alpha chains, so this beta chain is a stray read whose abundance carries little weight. This CDR3 reads CASSSEEGWAFF. DNA of the CDR3: TGTGCCAGCAGTTCCGAGGAGGGTTGGGCTTTCTTT. The V call is TRBV6-5, the J call TRBJ1-1; D remains ambiguous. V lost 4 bases to trimming and J lost 11 bases, with 14 bases between them. CDR1 and CDR2 from the germline V gene are MNHEY and SVGAGI. The CDR3 is 12 residues long.

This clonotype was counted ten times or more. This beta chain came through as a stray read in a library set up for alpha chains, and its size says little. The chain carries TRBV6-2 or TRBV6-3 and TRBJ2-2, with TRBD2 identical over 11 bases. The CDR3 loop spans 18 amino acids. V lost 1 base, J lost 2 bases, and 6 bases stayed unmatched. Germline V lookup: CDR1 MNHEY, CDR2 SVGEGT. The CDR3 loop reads CASSYFSGLAGNTGELFF. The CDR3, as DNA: TGTGCCAGCAGTTACTTCTCCGGACTAGCGGGTAACACCGGGGAGCTGTTTTTT.

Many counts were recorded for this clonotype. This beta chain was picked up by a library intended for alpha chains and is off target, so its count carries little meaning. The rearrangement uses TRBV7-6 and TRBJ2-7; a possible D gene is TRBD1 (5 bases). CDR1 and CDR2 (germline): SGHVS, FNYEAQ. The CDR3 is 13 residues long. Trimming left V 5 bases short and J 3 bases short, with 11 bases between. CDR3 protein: CASSLFTGYEQYF. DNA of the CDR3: TGTGCCAGCAGCCTGTTCACAGGCTACGAGCAGTACTTC.

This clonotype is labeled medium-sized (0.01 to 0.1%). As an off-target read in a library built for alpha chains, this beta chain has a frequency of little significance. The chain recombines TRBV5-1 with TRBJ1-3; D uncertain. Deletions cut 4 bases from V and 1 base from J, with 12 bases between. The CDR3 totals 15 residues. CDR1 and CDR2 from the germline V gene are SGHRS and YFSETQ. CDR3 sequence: CASSQEPTSGNTIYF. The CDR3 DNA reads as TGCGCCAGCAGCCAGGAGCCCACTTCTGGAAACACCATATATTTT.

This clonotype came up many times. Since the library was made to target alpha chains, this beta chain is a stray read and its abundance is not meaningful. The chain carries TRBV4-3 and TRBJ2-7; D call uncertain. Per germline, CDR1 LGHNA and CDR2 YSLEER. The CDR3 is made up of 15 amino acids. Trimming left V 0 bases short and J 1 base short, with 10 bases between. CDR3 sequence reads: CASSQDQSVSYEQYF. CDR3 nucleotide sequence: TGCGCCAGCAGCCAAGATCAGTCAGTATCCTACGAGCAGTACTTC.

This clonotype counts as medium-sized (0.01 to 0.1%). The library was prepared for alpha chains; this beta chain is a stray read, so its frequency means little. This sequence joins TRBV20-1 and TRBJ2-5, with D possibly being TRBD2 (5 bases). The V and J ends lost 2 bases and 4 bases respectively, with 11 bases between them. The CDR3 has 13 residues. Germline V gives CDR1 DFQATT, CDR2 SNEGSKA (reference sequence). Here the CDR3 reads CSARPGLAETQYF. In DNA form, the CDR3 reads TGCAGTGCTAGACCCGGACTCGCAGAGACCCAGTACTTC.

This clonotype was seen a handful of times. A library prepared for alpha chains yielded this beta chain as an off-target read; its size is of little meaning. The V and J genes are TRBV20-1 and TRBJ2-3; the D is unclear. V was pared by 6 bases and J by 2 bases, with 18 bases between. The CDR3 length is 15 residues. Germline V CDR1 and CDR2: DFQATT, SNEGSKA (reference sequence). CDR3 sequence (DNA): TGCAGTGCCACCGCTCCCACCGGGTTCACAGATACGCAGTATTTT. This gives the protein CSATAPTGFTDTQYF.

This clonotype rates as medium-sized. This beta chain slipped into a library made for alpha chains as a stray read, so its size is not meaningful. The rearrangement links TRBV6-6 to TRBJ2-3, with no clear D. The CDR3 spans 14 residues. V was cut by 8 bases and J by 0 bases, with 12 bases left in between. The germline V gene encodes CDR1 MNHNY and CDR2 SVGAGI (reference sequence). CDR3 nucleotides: TGTGCCAGCGGGAACGCGGACAGCACAGATACGCAGTATTTT. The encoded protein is CASGNADSTDTQYF.

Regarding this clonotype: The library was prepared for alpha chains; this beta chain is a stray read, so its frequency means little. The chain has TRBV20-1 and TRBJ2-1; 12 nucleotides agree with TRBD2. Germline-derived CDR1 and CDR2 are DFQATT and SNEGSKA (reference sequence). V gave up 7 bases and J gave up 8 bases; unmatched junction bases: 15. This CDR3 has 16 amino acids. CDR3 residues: CSVPRASGGAWDEQFF. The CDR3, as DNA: TGCAGTGTCCCTCGGGCTAGCGGGGGGGCCTGGGATGAGCAGTTCTTC.